This T cell receptor (beta chain) appears in the sequencing data of a study of T cells in tuberculosis. Study background: T cells were selected with CD1B tetramers loaded with glucose monomycolate. Study observations and caveats: The stringent gate may have excluded weak CD1B-GMM tetramer binders.

Chain pairing is unknown; alpha and beta were sequenced separately. Assay used: immunoSEQ multiplex PCR; TCRdb lists only in-frame clones, some missing. The sample lists approximately 100,000 clones; roughly 90% were seen once. Sorting used thawed, overnight-rested PBMC stained with anti-CD3, a viability dye and GMM-loaded CD1B tetramer. CD1B tetramers were loaded with Rhodococcus equi-derived C32 glucose monomycolate. Each donor contributed 80,000 to 100,000 sorted tetramer-negative cells. Trimming stripped 4 bases from V and 4 bases from J, with 11 bases between. Germline lookup yields CDR1 MGHRA and CDR2 YSYEKL. This CDR3 has 14 amino acids.

The chain recombines TRBV4-1 with TRBJ2-1; D is possibly TRBD2 (5 bases). The material sequenced was CD1b-GMM tetramer-negative cells sorted from PBMCs. The TCR originated in an adult woman with latent tuberculosis. The CDR3 sequence: CASSPPDYYNEQFF. The CDR3 bases are TGCGCCAGCAGCCCCCCCGACTATTACAATGAGCAGTTCTTC.